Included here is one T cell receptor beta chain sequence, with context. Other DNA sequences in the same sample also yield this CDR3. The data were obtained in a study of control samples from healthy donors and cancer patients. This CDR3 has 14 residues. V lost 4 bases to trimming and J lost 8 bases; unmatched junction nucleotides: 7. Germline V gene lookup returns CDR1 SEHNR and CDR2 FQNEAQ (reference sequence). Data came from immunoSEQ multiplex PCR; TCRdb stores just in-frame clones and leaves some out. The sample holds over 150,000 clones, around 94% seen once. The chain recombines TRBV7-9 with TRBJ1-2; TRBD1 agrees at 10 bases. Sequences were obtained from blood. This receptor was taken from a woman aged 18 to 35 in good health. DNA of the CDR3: TGTGCCAGCAGCTCTCGGACAGGGGGGCGGGGCTACACCTTC. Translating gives CASSSRTGGRGYTF.